This TCR beta chain emerged from a study of blood T cells in healthy people across ages. This clonotype was observed at least ten times. Through a sample-barcoded 5' primer and a J-beta primer mix, a second PCR was run for about 6 to 11 cycles. MiXCR was run by TCRdb on the 5' RACE reads, yielding one entry per CDR3 protein. The repertoire includes 650,000 to 1,000,000 distinct CDR3 sequences, approximately 35% of them detected once, and approximately 12% sits in the top ten. V shed 1 base, J shed 2 bases, and the junction held 0 bases outside the gene matches. Germline values: CDR1 LGHNA, CDR2 YSLEER. The CDR3 totals 15 residues.

The source is a man younger than 30 in good health. The V call is TRBV4-3, the J call TRBJ2-7; 12 bases fit TRBD2. The sequenced sample was blood. CDR3 in amino acids: CASSQGLAGAYEQYF. CDR3 DNA: TGCGCCAGCAGCCAAGGACTAGCGGGGGCCTACGAGCAGTACTTC.